A selection of T cell receptor beta chains follows, all from one sample in a study of T cell responses to AZD1222 COVID-19 vaccine. The method was immunoSEQ multiplex PCR; TCRdb's version includes in-frame clones alone and lacks a portion of them. Among approximately 260,000 clones listed, more than 80% were seen once. The sample here was peripheral blood, taken on day 0 of AZD1222 vaccination. The receptors stem from an adult in good health. Each CDR3 is given with its conserved first and last residue. Fields, in order: V gene, clone size, CDR3 length, D gene, J gene, CDR3 DNA, CDR3 protein. D genes are given only for firm matches. Some rows have no size entry. The others give once, few or many, or a class for an expanded clone.

TRBV28	NA	15	NA	TRBJ2-3	TGTGCCAGCAGTCCGGGGGGCGGGCTCAAGGATACGCAGTATTTT	CASSPGGGLKDTQYF
TRBV6-4	NA	13	NA	TRBJ1-5	TGTGCCAGCAGTGACTCCATAGGTGGGCCCCAGCATTTT	CASSDSIGGPQHF
TRBV4-2	NA	15	TRBD1	TRBJ1-5	TGTGCCAGCAGCCAAGAGGTGACAGGGAGTTGGCCCCAGCATTTT	CASSQEVTGSWPQHF
TRBV19	NA	9	NA	TRBJ2-1	TGTGCCTTCGCCCCGGGGGAGTTCTTC	CAFAPGEFF
TRBV5-6	NA	16	NA	TRBJ1-5	TGTGCCAGCAGCTCCAGGGGAGGGCAACCGTCTCAGCCCCAGCATTTT	CASSSRGGQPSQPQHF
TRBV10-3	NA	14	TRBD1	TRBJ2-1	TGTGCCATCAGTGGCCTCCGACAGGGGGATGAGCAGTTCTTC	CAISGLRQGDEQFF
TRBV18	few	19	TRBD2	TRBJ2-1	TGTGCCAGCTCACCGCTTCTTCCCGGGACTAGCGGGAGTGGGAATGAGCAGTTCTTC	CASSPLLPGTSGSGNEQFF
TRBV30	NA	12	NA	TRBJ1-2	TGTGCCTGGAGTGCCCAGGAATATGGCTACACCTTC	CAWSAQEYGYTF
TRBV5-4	NA	15	NA	TRBJ2-7	TGTGCCAGCAGCGTTGACGGATATAACCCCCACGAGCAGTACTTC	CASSVDGYNPHEQYF
TRBV19	NA	16	TRBD1	TRBJ1-6	TGTGCCAGTAGTGTCGAGGGGGCTCGATATAATTCACCCCTCCACTTT	CASSVEGARYNSPLHF
TRBV19	NA	14	NA	TRBJ1-4	TGTGCCAGTAGCACCGGGGCTTTAAATGAAAAACTGTTTTTT	CASSTGALNEKLFF
TRBV9	NA	13	TRBD1	TRBJ1-1	TGTGCCAGCAGCCCGGAGGGACAGGCTGAAGCTTTCTTT	CASSPEGQAEAFF
TRBV6-5	NA	15	TRBD2	TRBJ2-1	TGTGCCAGCAGAAGACTAGCGGACCCCTACAATGAGCAGTTCTTC	CASRRLADPYNEQFF
TRBV7-2	NA	13	NA	TRBJ2-7	TGTGCCAGCAGCCCAAGGTTATCCTACGAGCAGTACTTC	CASSPRLSYEQYF
TRBV27	NA	12	TRBD1	TRBJ1-6	TGTGCCAGCAGGGACAGGAATTCACCCCTCCACTTT	CASRDRNSPLHF
TRBV5-5	NA	13	NA	TRBJ2-5	TGTGCCAGCAGCTTGCCGCGTGGGGAGACCCAGTACTTC	CASSLPRGETQYF
TRBV9	NA	16	NA	TRBJ2-2	TGTGCCAGCAGCGTATCAGGGGCCGTTAACACCGGGGAGCTGTTTTTT	CASSVSGAVNTGELFF
TRBV9	few	14	TRBD1	TRBJ2-1	TGTGCCAGCAGCCCTCGGGCAGGGGGCGTTGAGCAGTTCTTC	CASSPRAGGVEQFF
TRBV28	NA	16	TRBD2	TRBJ2-7	TGTGCCAGCACCACGGGGGGGACGGCGAACTCCTACGAGCAGTACTTC	CASTTGGTANSYEQYF
TRBV11-2	few	15	TRBD2	TRBJ2-7	TGTGCCAGCAGCGAGGGCGGGAGTGGATCCTACGAGCAGTACTTC	CASSEGGSGSYEQYF
TRBV19	NA	15	NA	TRBJ2-2	TGTGCCAGTAGTAAGGAGGGCCGAAGGACCGGGGAGCTGTTTTTT	CASSKEGRRTGELFF
TRBV7-2	NA	15	TRBD1	TRBJ1-1	TGTGCCAGCAGCAGGGACAGGGGGCGCATCACTGAAGCTTTCTTT	CASSRDRGRITEAFF
TRBV11-1	NA	13	NA	TRBJ2-7	TGTGCCAGTAAAGGACAAGGGTCCTACGAGCAGTACTTC	CASKGQGSYEQYF
TRBV5-1	once	14	NA	TRBJ2-7	TGCGCCAGCACAGTTTCCGGGGCCTCCTACGAGCAGTACTTC	CASTVSGASYEQYF
TRBV9	NA	17	TRBD2	TRBJ2-3	TGTGCCAGCAGCTCACCCCCGGGCGGGGGGCTCACAGATACGCAGTATTTT	CASSSPPGGGLTDTQYF
TRBV2	NA	15	NA	TRBJ2-5	TGTGCCAGCAGTGGGTGGTCTGGGATGTCAGAGACCCAGTACTTC	CASSGWSGMSETQYF
TRBV7-9	once	14	NA	TRBJ2-3	TGTGCCAGCAGCTTTGGCGATAGCACAGATACGCAGTATTTT	CASSFGDSTDTQYF
TRBV10-3	NA	14	NA	TRBJ2-3	TGTGCCATCAGTGACTCACAGGGAACAGATACGCAGTATTTT	CAISDSQGTDTQYF
TRBV19	once	15	NA	TRBJ1-3	TGTGCCAGTATCCTCAGGGGTCCCCGCGGAAACACCATATATTTT	CASILRGPRGNTIYF
TRBV6-6	NA	15	TRBD1	TRBJ1-1	TGTGCCAGCAGTTATGTCGACAGGGGAGACACTGAAGCTTTCTTT	CASSYVDRGDTEAFF
TRBV2	NA	13	TRBD1	TRBJ2-2	TGTGCCAGCAGTGGGACAGGGATAGGGGAGCTGTTTTTT	CASSGTGIGELFF
TRBV2	NA	14	NA	TRBJ2-7	TGTGCCAGCAGTGAAGCGGGACCTCTCGGTGAGCAGTACTTC	CASSEAGPLGEQYF
TRBV5-1	once	16	NA	TRBJ1-4	TGCGCCAGCAGCCCCGGGGTACAGGGAACTAATGAAAAACTGTTTTTT	CASSPGVQGTNEKLFF
TRBV7-8	NA	14	NA	TRBJ1-3	TGTGCCAGCAGCCCGAGGGGCGGGAGAAACACCATATATTTT	CASSPRGGRNTIYF
TRBV6-2/TRBV6-3	NA	18	NA	TRBJ2-7	TGTGCCAGCAGTTACTCGAAAGTGGCTTATTCCGGTTCCTACGAGCAGTACTTC	CASSYSKVAYSGSYEQYF
TRBV10-3	NA	16	TRBD1	TRBJ1-5	TGTGCCATCAGTGAGTCTTTGGGACAGTACGATCAGCCCCAGCATTTT	CAISESLGQYDQPQHF
TRBV5-1	NA	14	NA	TRBJ1-3	TGCGCCAGCAGCTTGGGGGGGACTGGAAACACCATATATTTT	CASSLGGTGNTIYF
TRBV21-1	once	16	NA	TRBJ1-1	TGTGCCAGCAGCAAAGCGCAAGAGCCGGGGAACACTGAAGCTTTCTTT	CASSKAQEPGNTEAFF
TRBV5-5	NA	15	NA	TRBJ2-2	TGTGCCAGCAGTAACCCTCTGTCGGGCACCGGGGAGCTGTTTTTT	CASSNPLSGTGELFF
TRBV7-2	NA	16	TRBD2	TRBJ2-7	TGTGCCAGCAGCTTAGGAGGGACTAGGGAGGGTTACGAGCAGTACTTC	CASSLGGTREGYEQYF
TRBV7-2	NA	15	TRBD1	TRBJ1-2	TGTGCCAGCAGCGAACGGACAGGGGGCGACTATGGCTACACCTTC	CASSERTGGDYGYTF
TRBV19	NA	13	NA	TRBJ1-2	TGTGCCAGTAGTATATGGTTGGACTATGGCTACACCTTC	CASSIWLDYGYTF
TRBV18	NA	12	NA	TRBJ1-2	TGTGCCAGCTCACCGCAGGGATATGGCTACACCTTC	CASSPQGYGYTF
TRBV6-4	NA	18	TRBD2	TRBJ2-3	TGTGCCAGCAGCTCCGGGACTAGCGGGGGGGGACCCACAGATACGCAGTATTTT	CASSSGTSGGGPTDTQYF
TRBV7-2	NA	13	NA	TRBJ1-1	TGTGCCAGCAGCTTTTGGGGTCTAGCTGAAGCTTTCTTT	CASSFWGLAEAFF
TRBV6-5	NA	15	NA	TRBJ1-3	TGTGCCAGCAGTTACAGGGGGAGCTCTGGAAACACCATATATTTT	CASSYRGSSGNTIYF
TRBV5-6	NA	15	NA	TRBJ2-6	TGTGCCAGCAGCCCGGACGGCTCTGGGGCCAACGTCCTGACTTTC	CASSPDGSGANVLTF
TRBV9	NA	14	NA	TRBJ2-1	TGTGCCAGCAGCGGCCCACACAGGTACAATGAGCAGTTCTTC	CASSGPHRYNEQFF
TRBV6-2/TRBV6-3	NA	16	NA	TRBJ2-7	TGTGCCAGCAGTTACCCTGGCAGGGCTTTCTCCTACGAGCAGTACTTC	CASSYPGRAFSYEQYF
TRBV12-3/TRBV12-4	NA	11	NA	TRBJ1-1	TGTGCCAGCAGTTTAGCCAGGACAGCTTTCTTT	CASSLARTAFF
TRBV7-2	once	14	NA	TRBJ2-7	TGTGCCAGCAGCTTAAGCCTAGCTCTCGACGAGCAGTACTTC	CASSLSLALDEQYF